This T cell receptor beta chain is drawn from a study of CD8+ T cells in alopecia areata. This CDR3 is built from 14 residues. V dropped 3 bases and J dropped 1 base, with 10 bases sitting between them. Germline V gene lookup returns CDR1 MNHEY and CDR2 SMNVEV (reference sequence). CD4+ and CD8+ T cells were sorted from PBMCs stained for CD3, CD4 and CD8. Findings and caveats of the study: Scalp samples also yield sequences from resident alphabeta T cells of normal skin. The study found TCR sharing across patients less clear than in mice, possibly for HLA reasons. An increase in clonality over normal scalp was evident in lesional scalp, especially alopecia totalis/universalis.

Notes on this clone: The antigen is not known.

cDNA prepared by RNA extraction and subsequent reverse transcription served as the template for sequencing. Generated by immunoSEQ multiplex PCR, the TCRdb table keeps only in-frame clones and is missing some. The data show around 210,000 clones, around three fifths seen once. Sequencing was performed on CD8+ T cells sorted from blood. The sequence derives from a human donor in good health. This rearrangement joins TRBV27 to TRBJ2-7, with D tentatively TRBD1 or TRBD2 (6 bases each). CDR3 sequence (DNA): TGTGCCAGCAGTTTTTCGGGGGCTTCCTACGAGCAGTACTTC. It translates to CASSFSGASYEQYF.